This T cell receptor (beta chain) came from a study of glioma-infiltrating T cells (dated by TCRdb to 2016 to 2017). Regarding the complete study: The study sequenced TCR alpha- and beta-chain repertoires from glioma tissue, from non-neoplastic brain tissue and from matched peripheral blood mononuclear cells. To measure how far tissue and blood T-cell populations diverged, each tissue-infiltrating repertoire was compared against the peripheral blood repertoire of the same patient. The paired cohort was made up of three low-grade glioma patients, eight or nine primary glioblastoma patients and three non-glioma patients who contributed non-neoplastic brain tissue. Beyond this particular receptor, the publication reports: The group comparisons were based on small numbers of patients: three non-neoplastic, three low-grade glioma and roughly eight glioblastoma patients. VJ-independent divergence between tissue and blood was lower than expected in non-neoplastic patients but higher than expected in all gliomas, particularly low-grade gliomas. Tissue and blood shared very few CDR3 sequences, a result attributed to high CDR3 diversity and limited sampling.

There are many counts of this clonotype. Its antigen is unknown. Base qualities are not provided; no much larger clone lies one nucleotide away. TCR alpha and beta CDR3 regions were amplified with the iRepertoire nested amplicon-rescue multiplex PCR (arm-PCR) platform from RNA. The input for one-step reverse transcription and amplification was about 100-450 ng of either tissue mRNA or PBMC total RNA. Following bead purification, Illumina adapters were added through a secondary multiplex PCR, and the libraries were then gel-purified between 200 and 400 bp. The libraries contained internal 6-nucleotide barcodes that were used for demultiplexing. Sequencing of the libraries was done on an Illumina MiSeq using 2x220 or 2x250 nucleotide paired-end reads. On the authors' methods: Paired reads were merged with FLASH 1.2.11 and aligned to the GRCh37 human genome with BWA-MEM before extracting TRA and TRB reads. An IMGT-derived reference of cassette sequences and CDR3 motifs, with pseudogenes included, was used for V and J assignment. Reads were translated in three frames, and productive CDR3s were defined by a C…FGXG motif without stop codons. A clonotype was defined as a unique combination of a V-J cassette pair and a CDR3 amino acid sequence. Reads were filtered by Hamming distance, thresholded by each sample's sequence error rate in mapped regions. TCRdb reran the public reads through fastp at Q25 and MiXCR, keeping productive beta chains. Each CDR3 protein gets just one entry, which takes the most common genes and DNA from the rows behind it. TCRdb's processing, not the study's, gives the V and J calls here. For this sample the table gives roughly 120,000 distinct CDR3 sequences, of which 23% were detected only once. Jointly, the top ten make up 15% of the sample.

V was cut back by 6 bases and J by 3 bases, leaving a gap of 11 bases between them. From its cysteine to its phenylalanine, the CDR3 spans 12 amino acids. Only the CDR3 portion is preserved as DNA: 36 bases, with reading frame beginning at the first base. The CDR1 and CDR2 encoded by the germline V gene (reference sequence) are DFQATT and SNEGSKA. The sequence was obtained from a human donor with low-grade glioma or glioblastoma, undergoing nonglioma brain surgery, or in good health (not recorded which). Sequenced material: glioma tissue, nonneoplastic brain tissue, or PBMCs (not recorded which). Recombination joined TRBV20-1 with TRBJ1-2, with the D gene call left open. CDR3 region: CSAPTSHYGYTF. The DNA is TGCAGTGCCCCAACCTCACACTATGGCTACACCTTC.